Presented here are 15 T cell receptor beta chains from one specimen sequenced in a study of cytomegalovirus exposure and HLA in healthy donors. PCR primers comprised 60 Vbeta and 13 Jbeta primers. Only in-frame clones appear in the TCRdb table, and some are missing; sequencing was by immunoSEQ multiplex PCR. The profile shows 150,000 to 200,000 clones, 77% of them singletons. The sequencing sample was made of PBMCs. The receptors stem from a man between 18 and 35 years old in good health and CMV-seronegative.

The chain has TRBV29-1 and TRBJ2-7; 7 bases are shared with TRBD2. The V segment lost 3 bases and the J segment 3 bases; nucleotides outside the gene matches: 8. Germline CDR1 is SQVTM and CDR2 is ANQGSEA. This CDR3 comprises 14 residues. CDR3 amino acids: CSVDGKPGGYEQYF. For the CDR3, the DNA is TGCAGCGTTGACGGAAAACCGGGAGGCTACGAGCAGTACTTC.

The rearrangement joins TRBV9 to TRBJ2-6, with D perhaps matching TRBD1 (6 bases). The CDR3 extends over 20 amino acids. V lost 0 bases and J 0 bases, leaving 19 bases between the germline ends. CDR1 SGDLS and CDR2 YYNGEE come from the germline V gene. As DNA, the CDR3 is TGTGCCAGCAGCGTAGCCCTCGGTGGGGGCACAAACTCTGGGGCCAACGTCCTGACTTTC. Its protein is CASSVALGGGTNSGANVLTF.

V gene TRBV28 combines with J gene TRBJ1-3; D gene unclear. With 11 bases removed from V and 0 bases from J, the gap between germline ends came to 20 bases. The CDR3 consists of 16 residues. Germline V gives CDR1 MDHEN, CDR2 SYDVKM. The CDR3 nucleotides read TGTGCCGTTGTAGGCCTCTCGCCTAGCTCTGGAAACACCATATATTTT. Its translation: CAVVGLSPSSGNTIYF.

The count of this clone is one. V is TRBV6-5 and J is TRBJ2-6, with D hard to call. Germline lookup yields CDR1 MNHEY and CDR2 SVGAGI. The CDR3 consists of 13 residues. Deletions cut 7 bases from V and 0 bases from J, with 4 bases between. The CDR3 DNA is TGTGCCAGCACCAGCTCTGGGGCCAACGTCCTGACTTTC. Translating it yields CASTSSGANVLTF.

The chain has TRBV9 and TRBJ1-6, with 7 bases identical to TRBD1. CDR1 is SGDLS, CDR2 YYNGEE, per germline. The CDR3 contains 16 residues. V lost 5 bases, J lost 5 bases, and 10 bases stayed unmatched. DNA for the CDR3: TGTGCCAGCAGTTACGGGAGGGACAGCCATAATTCACCCCTCCACTTT. Its translation is CASSYGRDSHNSPLHF.

This clone showed up many times. The chain couples TRBV11-3 to TRBJ1-5; no reliable D call. Trimming removed 4 bases from V and 0 bases from J, with 13 bases in between. CDR3 length: 16 residues. Germline V gives CDR1 SGHNT, CDR2 YENEEA. In nucleotides, the CDR3 is TGTGCCAGCAGCTCCGTTGAGCCATATAGCAATCAGCCCCAGCATTTT. This gives the protein CASSSVEPYSNQPQHF.

The chain is built from TRBV9 and TRBJ2-5; D may be TRBD2 (5 bases). CDR3 size: 16 residues. Deletions cut 0 bases from V and 0 bases from J, with 12 bases between. Germline assignment: CDR1 SGDLS and CDR2 YYNGEE. The CDR3: CASSVGTGINQETQYF. The CDR3 bases are TGTGCCAGCAGCGTAGGGACGGGGATCAACCAAGAGACCCAGTACTTC.

The genes are TRBV5-1 and TRBJ2-5; a possible D gene is TRBD1 (5 bases). Germline CDR1 reads SGHRS; CDR2 reads YFSETQ. The germline V and J ends were trimmed by 1 base and 2 bases, with 9 bases remaining between them. This CDR3 is built from 14 residues. This chain's CDR3 is CASSLFGAQETQYF. CDR3 DNA: TGCGCCAGCAGCTTGTTTGGGGCACAAGAGACCCAGTACTTC.

The chain combines TRBV27 with TRBJ2-7; TRBD1 matches 9 bases. CDR3 length: 16 residues. Germline CDR1 MNHEY, CDR2 SMNVEV (reference sequence). The V segment lost 7 bases and the J segment 6 bases; nucleotides outside the gene matches: 16. The CDR3 sequence: CASNPAGTGSYGEQYF. The CDR3, as DNA: TGTGCCAGCAACCCTGCCGGGACAGGGTCGTATGGCGAGCAGTACTTC.

This clone has a handful of counts. The rearrangement links TRBV7-2 to TRBJ2-1; a possible D gene is TRBD2 (6 bases). This CDR3 comprises 13 residues. Deletions cut 5 bases from V and 10 bases from J, with 15 bases between. The germline CDR1 and CDR2 sequences are SGHTA and FQGNSA. CDR3 loop: CASSTGLSSEQFF. CDR3 bases: TGTGCCAGCAGCACGGGACTTTCCTCGGAGCAGTTCTTC.

V gene TRBV5-4 combines with J gene TRBJ2-2; 10 nucleotides agree with TRBD1. Per germline, CDR1 SGHNT and CDR2 YYREEE (reference sequence). The V and J ends lost 3 bases and 3 bases, in that order; junction bases with no gene match: 2. There are 15 residues in the CDR3. DNA of the CDR3: TGTGCCAGCAGCTGGACAGGGGGGGACACCGGGGAGCTGTTTTTT. The encoded protein is CASSWTGGDTGELFF.

The genes are TRBV5-4 and TRBJ2-5; D unresolved. CDR1 SGHNT and CDR2 YYREEE come from the germline V gene (reference sequence). This CDR3 has 13 residues. The V gene lost 4 bases and the J gene lost 1 base, with 8 bases spanning the gap. The CDR3 loop is CASSTPVQETQYF. CDR3 sequence (DNA): TGTGCCAGCAGCACACCAGTCCAAGAGACCCAGTACTTC. Full variable domain (outside the CDR3, taken from reference TRBV5-4 and TRBJ2-5): ETGVTQSPTHLIKTRGQQVTLRCSSQSGHNTVSWYQQALGQGPQFIFQYYREEENGRGNFPPRFSGLQFPNYSSELNVNALELDDSALYLCASSTPVQETQYFGPGTRLLVL.

The V and J genes are TRBV7-2 and TRBJ2-1; 9 positions match TRBD2. After removal of 1 base from V and 6 bases from J, the junction contained 7 bases not matched to a gene. Germline lookup yields CDR1 SGHTA and CDR2 FQGNSA. The length of the CDR3 is 16 residues. CDR3 in amino acids: CASSLVRAGGPNEQFF. The CDR3, as DNA: TGTGCCAGCAGCTTAGTGCGTGCGGGGGGGCCCAATGAGCAGTTCTTC.

This chain uses TRBV5-4 with TRBJ2-1; TRBD2 aligns across 13 bases. Unmatched junction bases numbered 7, after V lost 4 bases and J lost 6 bases. The length of the CDR3 is 16 residues. CDR1 is SGHNT, CDR2 YYREEE, per germline (reference sequence). CDR3 coding DNA: TGTGCCAGCAGCCAATGGACTAGCGGGGGACTCAATGAGCAGTTCTTC. Amino acid sequence: CASSQWTSGGLNEQFF.

This clone is a singleton in its sample. The rearrangement uses TRBV12-5 and TRBJ1-5; D not resolved. Germline CDR1 and CDR2: LGHNT and FRNRAP. Trimming removed 1 base from V and 4 bases from J, with 8 bases in between. This CDR3 is 14 amino acids long. CDR3 loop: CASGLGRGNQPQHF. In DNA form, the CDR3 reads TGTGCTAGTGGTTTGGGACGGGGTAATCAGCCCCAGCATTTT. Filled out from reference TRBV12-5 and TRBJ1-5, the complete variable domain reads DARVTQTPRHKVTEMGQEVTMRCQPILGHNTVFWYRQTMMQGLELLAYFRNRAPLDDSGMPKDRFSAEMPDATLATLKIQPSEPRDSAVYFCASGLGRGNQPQHFGDGTRLSIL.